A single count supports the clone carrying this T cell receptor (beta chain). The target antigen is unknown. This entry belongs to a study of T cell responses to AZD1222 COVID-19 vaccine. Points from the study as a whole: Clonal diversity was possibly underestimated, and the donors were mostly white British, with more females. Just six AZD1222 recipients were seropositive at baseline.

Clones were read by immunoSEQ multiplex PCR, and TCRdb kept only the in-frame ones, dropping some. The profile covers about 100,000 clones, with approximately 90% appearing a single time and 1.8% taken by the ten largest. Germline V gene lookup returns CDR1 LGHNA and CDR2 YNFKEQ. The CDR3 covers 14 residues. V lost 4 bases, J lost 4 bases, and 5 bases stayed unmatched. This receptor was obtained from an adult in good health. Sequencing was performed on peripheral blood, taken on day 0 of AZD1222 vaccination. This rearrangement joins TRBV4-2 to TRBJ1-1, with TRBD1 matching 8 bases. The CDR3 nucleotides read TGTGCCAGCAGCCTAGGACAGGGAGGCACTGAAGCTTTCTTT. As protein: CASSLGQGGTEAFF.